A single sample gave rise to the 16 T cell receptor beta chains below, sequenced in a study of T cells in Graves' hyperthyroidism and ophthalmopathy. RNA transcripts yielded amplified TCR beta CDR3 regions. When the TCR CDR3 underwent first-round RT-PCR, the HTBI primer set was used. Each CDR3 protein gets one entry after TCRdb re-called the multiplex PCR reads with MiXCR. The data contain about 250,000 distinct CDR3 sequences, 24% of them singletons. Material: blood. Receptors were obtained from a middle-aged woman with Graves' ophthalmopathy.

The chain is built from TRBV12-3 or TRBV12-4 and TRBJ1-2, with 11 bases fitting TRBD1. This CDR3 region has 16 residues. V lost 4 bases, J lost 5 bases, and 9 bases stayed unmatched. In nucleotides, the CDR3 is TGTGCCAGCAGTTCGCGGACAGGGGGCGTGTTTTATGGCTACACCTTC. It encodes CASSSRTGGVFYGYTF.

This clonotype was counted a single time. The rearrangement uses TRBV20-1 and TRBJ1-1; 7 bases align to TRBD1. Germline values: CDR1 DFQATT, CDR2 SNEGSKA (reference sequence). The CDR3 contains 15 residues. J gave up 0 bases and V 4 bases, and 8 bases lay outside the gene matches. For the CDR3, the DNA is TGCAGTGCTAACCAAGGGGGCTTTGTGAACACTGAAGCTTTCTTT. It is translated as CSANQGGFVNTEAFF.

This clonotype came up many times. CDR3: CATSRDWVGPRETQYF. The DNA of the CDR3 is TGTGCCACCAGCAGAGATTGGGTGGGACCCCGGGAGACCCAGTACTTC. The rearrangement links TRBV15 to TRBJ2-5, with D perhaps given as TRBD1 or TRBD2 (5 bases each). V gave up 0 bases and J gave up 5 bases, with 16 bases separating them. CDR3 length: 16 amino acids. The germline CDR1 and CDR2 sequences are LNHNV and YYDKDF (reference sequence).

This clonotype showed up many times. The V call is TRBV2, the J call TRBJ2-5; no firm D call. CDR3 length equals 12 residues. CDR1 is SNHLY, CDR2 FYNNEI, per germline. V dropped 1 base and J dropped 5 bases, with 5 bases sitting between them. CDR3 DNA: TGTGCCAGCAGTGAAGGTTGGGAGACCCAGTACTTC. Its protein is CASSEGWETQYF.

This clonotype appeared a few times. The gene calls are TRBV4-2 and TRBJ2-5; tentatively, D is TRBD1 (5 bases). This CDR3 spans 15 amino acids. Germline assignment: CDR1 LGHNA and CDR2 YNFKEQ. Trimming shortened V by 4 bases and J by 5 bases, and 17 bases separated the two germline ends. In nucleotides, the CDR3 is TGTGCCAGCAGCCTAATTATGACAGTTGCGGAGACCCAGTACTTC. Protein product: CASSLIMTVAETQYF.

The rearrangement links TRBV5-1 to TRBJ2-2; D is possibly TRBD1 (6 bases). The V end lost 0 bases, the J end lost 8 bases, and 14 bases lay between the germline ends. This CDR3 comprises 15 residues. CDR1 SGHRS and CDR2 YFSETQ come from the germline V gene. The CDR3 DNA reads as TGCGCCAGCAGCTTGGAGACAGGAGTTGTTGGGGAGCTGTTTTTT. Translated: CASSLETGVVGELFF.

The gene calls are TRBV28 and TRBJ2-7; TRBD1 is a possible D gene (5 bases). The CDR3 runs to 12 residues. V lost 8 bases and J lost 7, with 15 bases in between. Germline V gives CDR1 MDHEN, CDR2 SYDVKM. The chain's CDR3 is CASHGGAPEQYF. CDR3 nucleotide sequence: TGTGCCAGCCATGGTGGGGCCCCGGAGCAGTACTTC.

This clonotype has a count of ten or more. The CDR3 sequence is CASMGSSNQPQHF. The CDR3 DNA is TGTGCCAGCATGGGCAGTAGCAATCAGCCCCAGCATTTT. The chain combines TRBV2 with TRBJ1-5; D call uncertain. Trimming took 7 bases from V and 0 from J, leaving 7 bases between them. The CDR3 runs 13 residues. CDR1 is SNHLY and CDR2 is FYNNEI in the germline V gene.

The table lists this clonotype with many counts. The chain recombines TRBV6-2 or TRBV6-3 with TRBJ2-4, with 15 bases lining up with TRBD2. CDR3 length: 18 residues. Germline trimming cut 6 bases from V and 8 bases from J; bases unmatched to any gene: 14. Germline CDR1 is MNHEY and CDR2 is SVGEGT. In DNA form, the CDR3 reads TGTGCCAGCAGCAGTGGACTAGCGGGGGGGCTCTCAGGGGACATTCAGTACTTC. Its protein product is CASSSGLAGGLSGDIQYF.

This clonotype has just one count. The chain recombines TRBV6-5 with TRBJ1-3; no clear D gene. Trimming stripped 2 bases from V and 0 bases from J, with 11 bases between. Per the germline V gene, CDR1 is MNHEY and CDR2 is SVGAGI. The CDR3 consists of 16 residues. The CDR3: CASSYTQQGSGNTIYF. The CDR3, as DNA: TGTGCCAGCAGTTACACACAGCAAGGCTCTGGAAACACCATATATTTT.

This clonotype came up a few times. CDR3: CASSYERTYTF. The CDR3 DNA is TGTGCCAGCAGTTACGAGCGGACTTACACCTTC. The chain is built from TRBV6-2 or TRBV6-3 and TRBJ1-2; D remains ambiguous. V lost 2 bases, J lost 11 bases, and 9 bases lay in between. The CDR3 spans 11 residues. The germline V gene has CDR1 MNHEY and CDR2 SVGEGT.

The V call is TRBV6-1, the J call TRBJ2-3; unclear D gene. Germline values: CDR1 MNHNS, CDR2 SASEGT. This CDR3 has 14 amino acids. Trimming shortened V by 3 bases and J by 6 bases, and 13 bases separated the two germline ends. The CDR3 protein is CASSDWVIRDTQYF. CDR3 DNA: TGTGCCAGCAGTGATTGGGTAATCAGGGATACGCAGTATTTT.

This clonotype was picked up many times. The rearrangement uses TRBV20-1 and TRBJ2-7; D gene unclear. Trimming took 3 bases from V and 4 from J, leaving 10 bases between them. The length of the CDR3 is 12 residues. CDR1 is DFQATT, CDR2 SNEGSKA, per germline (reference sequence). In DNA form, the CDR3 reads TGCAGTGCTAGCTACAATAGTTACGAGCAGTACTTC. Its protein product is CSASYNSYEQYF.

This rearrangement joins TRBV6-1 to TRBJ2-7, with a tentative D call TRBD1 (6 bases). Germline lookup yields CDR1 MNHNS and CDR2 SASEGT. CDR3 size: 16 residues. Deletions cut 5 bases from V and 4 bases from J, with 21 bases between. The CDR3 DNA reads as TGTGCCAGCAGTCGACGGCCAGGGGAAATCTTATACGAGCAGTACTTC. Translating it yields CASSRRPGEILYEQYF.

This clonotype came up many times. The CDR3 region has the DNA TGCAGCGTGGCCCACGGGACAGATACCGGGGAGCTGTTTTTT. Encoded protein: CSVAHGTDTGELFF. The chain carries TRBV29-1 and TRBJ2-2; 7 bases align to TRBD1. The CDR3 runs to 14 residues. V trimming: 6 bases; J trimming: 5 bases; junction bases outside the gene matches: 9. Germline V gene data show CDR1 as SQVTM and CDR2 as ANQGSEA.

The chain combines TRBV18 with TRBJ1-6; TRBD1 aligns across 7 bases. CDR3 size: 15 residues. Per germline, CDR1 KGHSH and CDR2 LQKENI. With V trimmed by 3 bases and J by 2 bases, 1 base remained unmatched. CDR3 sequence: CASSPGTAYNSPLHF. CDR3 nucleotide sequence: TGTGCCAGCTCACCCGGGACAGCCTATAATTCACCCCTCCACTTT.